This TCR beta chain was sequenced in a study of tumor-infiltrating lymphocytes in primary liver carcinoma. Across the whole study: Enrolled patients were male and female, aged 30 to 69 years. Study results and limitations: The overlap of tumor-adjacent and tumor-blood pairs was smaller than that of tumor region pairs.

A remark on this clonotype: Its cognate antigen is unknown. The junction shows a germline mismatch at one end, possibly a read error.

Co-extracting RNA and DNA was done with roughly 17-32 mg of unsorted bulk tissue as input. The CDR3 has 18 amino acids. In germline, CDR1 is LGHNA, CDR2 YSLEER. The authors made TCR beta cDNA from 400 to 550 ng total RNA with a constant-region primer. Employing slightly modified ARM-PCR, three nested multiplex PCR rounds were run, and these gave rise to the TCR beta libraries. The study ran its first two PCR rounds for roughly 11 cycles each, using TRBV1-TRBV30 forward primers and a C-beta reverse primer. One entry per CDR3 protein, called by TCRdb with MiXCR from the multiplex PCR reads. The data show some 21,000 distinct CDR3 sequences, about 80% seen once.

The sequenced sample consisted of liver tumor tissue from sampling region 1. Subset given: tumor region T1, superior pole. This sequence joins TRBV4-3 and TRBJ2-7, with TRBD2 matching over 7 bases. This sequence was found in a woman aged 25-40 years with primary liver carcinoma and hepatitis B virus infection. In DNA form, the CDR3 reads TGTACCAGCAGTCAAGCTGTGACGGGGGGTCACATTAGCTACGAGCAGTACTTC. It yields the protein CTSSQAVTGGHISYEQYF.